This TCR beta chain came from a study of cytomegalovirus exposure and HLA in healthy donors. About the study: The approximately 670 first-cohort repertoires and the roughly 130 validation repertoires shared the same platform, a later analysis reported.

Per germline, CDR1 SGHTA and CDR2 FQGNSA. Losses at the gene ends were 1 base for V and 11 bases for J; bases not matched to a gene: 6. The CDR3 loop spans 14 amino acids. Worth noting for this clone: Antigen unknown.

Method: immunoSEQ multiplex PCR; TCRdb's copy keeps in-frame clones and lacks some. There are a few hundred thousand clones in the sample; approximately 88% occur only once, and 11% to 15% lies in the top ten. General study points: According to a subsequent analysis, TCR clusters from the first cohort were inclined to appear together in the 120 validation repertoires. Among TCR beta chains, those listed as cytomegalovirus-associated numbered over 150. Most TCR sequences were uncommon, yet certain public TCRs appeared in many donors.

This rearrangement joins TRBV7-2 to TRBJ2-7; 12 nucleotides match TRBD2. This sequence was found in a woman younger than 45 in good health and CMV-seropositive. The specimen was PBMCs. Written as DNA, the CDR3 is TGTGCCAGCAGCTTAGAGACTAGCGGGAGCGGGAAGTACTTC. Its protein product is CASSLETSGSGKYF.